Here is one T cell receptor beta chain with its context. What it binds is not known. This entry belongs to a study of T cell clonotyping in hematopoietic cell transplantation. Broader study findings: Broader posttransplant TCR repertoire diversity was predicted by graft donor and pretransplant recipient Inverse Simpson Index values. Pathologically expanded recipient clonotypes increased progressively from day 30 to day 180 as diversity fell.

V lost 4 bases and J lost 2; bases outside the gene matches: 9. Germline CDR1 and CDR2: SGHNT and YYREEE (reference sequence). CDR3 length equals 16 residues. Clones were sequenced by immunoSEQ multiplex PCR, and TCRdb holds only the in-frame ones, with some missing. This table holds 65,000 to 75,000 clones, around 94% found once. The TCR was taken from a man in his forties or fifties in good health. Some clones in this sample may be carry-over from other donors' samples. The chain employs TRBV5-4 and TRBJ2-5; 9 bases align to TRBD1. The sample comprised peripheral blood mononuclear cells. In DNA form, the CDR3 reads TGTGCCAGCAGCCCAGGACAGGGGCCTCCGCAAGAGACCCAGTACTTC. Its protein is CASSPGQGPPQETQYF.